This entry concerns a single TCR beta chain. Its target is not known. A read error may account for a junction end that differs from germline. This entry comes from a study of shared clonotypes between healthy human individuals. Overall study: Each donor had three CD4 naive, three CD4 memory, two CD8 naive and one CD8 memory plate. General study findings and limits: Clonotypes that were shared across a handful of donors made up around 5% of naive CD4 clonotypes. A small donor pool kept down the genetic and exposure-history diversity that was represented.

Here immunoSEQ multiplex PCR was the method, and the copy in TCRdb shows in-frame clones only, minus some. The sample shows about 1,800,000 clones, about 95% of them seen only once. The CDR3 is 16 residues long. Looked up from germline, CDR1 is SSHAT and CDR2 is FNYEAQ (reference sequence). Naive CD8 cells comprised CD45RO-negative, CCR7-positively selected cells, excluding terminally differentiated effector memory CD45RA+ cells. Donors comprised only Caucasian adults living in Nashville, Tennessee. The clonotype comes from a man younger than 35 in good health. Sequenced input: naive CD8+ T cells sorted from blood. The chain is built from TRBV7-7 and TRBJ2-7, with D possibly matching TRBD1 (5 bases). CDR3 nucleotides: TGTGCTAGCAGCGCCAATACAGGCGCGAAAACCTACGAGCAGTACTTC. Translation gives CASSANTGAKTYEQYF.